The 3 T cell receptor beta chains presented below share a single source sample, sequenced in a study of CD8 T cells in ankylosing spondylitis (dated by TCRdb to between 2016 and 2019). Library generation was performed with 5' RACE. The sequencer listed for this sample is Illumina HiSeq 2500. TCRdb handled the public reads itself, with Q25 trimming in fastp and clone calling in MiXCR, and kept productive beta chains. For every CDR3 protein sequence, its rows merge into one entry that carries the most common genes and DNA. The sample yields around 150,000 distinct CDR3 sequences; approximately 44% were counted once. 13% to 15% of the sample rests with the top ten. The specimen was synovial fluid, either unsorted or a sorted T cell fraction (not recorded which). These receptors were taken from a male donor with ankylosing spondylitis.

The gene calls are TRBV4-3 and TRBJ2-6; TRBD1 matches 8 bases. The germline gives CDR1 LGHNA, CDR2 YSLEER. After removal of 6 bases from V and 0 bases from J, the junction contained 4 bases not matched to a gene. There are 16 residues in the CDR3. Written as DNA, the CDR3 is TGCGCCAGCAGTAAGCAGGGGGCCTCTGGGGCCAACGTCCTGACTTTC. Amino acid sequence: CASSKQGASGANVLTF.

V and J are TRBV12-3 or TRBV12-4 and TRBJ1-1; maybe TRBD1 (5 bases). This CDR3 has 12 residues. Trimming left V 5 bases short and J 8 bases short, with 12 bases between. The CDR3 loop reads CASSPLGVEAFF. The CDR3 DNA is TGTGCCAGCAGTCCCCTGGGGGTGGAAGCTTTCTTT.

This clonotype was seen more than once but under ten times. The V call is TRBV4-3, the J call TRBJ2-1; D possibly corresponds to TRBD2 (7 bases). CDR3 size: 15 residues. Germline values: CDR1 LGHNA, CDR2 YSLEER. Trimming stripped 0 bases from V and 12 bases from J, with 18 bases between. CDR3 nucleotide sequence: TGCGCCAGCAGCCAAGAAGTGAGGGGGGAGGGCCGGCAGTTCTTC. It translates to CASSQEVRGEGRQFF.